Reported below is one T cell receptor beta chain. The antigen it binds to is not known. Base qualities were left out, and no much larger clone turns up one base away. V gives up 6 bases and J gives up 2 bases, and the segment between their germline ends measures 13 bases. According to the germline V gene (reference sequence), CDR1 reads LNHNV and CDR2 reads YYDKDF. Counted from cysteine to phenylalanine, this CDR3 has 14 amino acids. The kept DNA is CDR3 alone, 42 bases in frame from the first base. This specimen belongs to a study of T-cell reconstitution after alpha-beta-depleted transplantation in children (dated by TCRdb to between 2015 and 2016). About the investigation overall: The study quantitatively tracked T-cell immune reconstitution after TCRalphabeta/CD19-depleted allogeneic hematopoietic cell transplantation in children using TCR repertoire profiling.

The library came from PCR. Sequencing took place on an Illumina HiSeq 2500. TCR libraries were prepared with molecular barcoding, using unique molecular identifiers to normalize TCRbeta repertoire quantification. The public reads were reanalyzed by TCRdb: fastp trimming at Q25, MiXCR alignment, in-frame beta chains only. Identical CDR3 protein sequences are pooled into one entry, listed with their most common genes and DNA. Recorded for this sample are some 200,000 distinct CDR3 sequences; approximately 10% of them occurred a single time. The biggest ten clones account for over 5.5% of the sample. This sample comprised PBMCs from the stem cell graft donor, obtained from the stem cell graft. The sequence was collected from a human donor who donated a stem cell graft to a child with acute lymphoblastic leukemia. The V and J segments used are TRBV15 and TRBJ2-5; TRBD1 is perhaps the D gene, given 6 matching bases. The CDR3 is CATSYAGAQETQYF. The bases read TGTGCCACCAGTTATGCAGGGGCGCAAGAGACCCAGTACTTC.